The 14 T cell receptor beta chains reported below all come from one sample, sequenced in a study of CXCR3-negative and CXCR3-positive naive CD8 T cells. The method, 5' RACE with UMI labels, was used to prepare the TRB cDNA libraries. TCRdb reprocessed the 5' RACE reads, keeping one entry per CDR3 protein, no DNA. The listing contains about 130,000 distinct CDR3 sequences. Sequencing was performed on naive CXCR3- CD8+ T cells from blood. Subset here: CD45RO-CCR7+CD27+CD95- naive CD8+ T cells lacking CXCR3 (TNR3-). The receptors shown here come from a human donor in good health. Some clones in this sample may be carry-over from other donors' samples.

This rearrangement joins TRBV28 to TRBJ1-1. The CDR3 sequence is 15 residues long. Germline V gives CDR1 MDHEN, CDR2 SYDVKM. Here the CDR3 reads CASSLPGVRNTEAFF.

This chain's CDR3 is CSAREGQTGLEQYF. V and J are TRBV20-1 and TRBJ2-7; lacking DNA, the TRBD1 call made by TCRdb goes unchecked. The CDR3 is 14 amino acids. CDR1 DFQATT and CDR2 SNEGSKA come from the germline V gene (reference sequence).

This CDR3 reads CASSRGQGGGEQYF. J is TRBJ2-7 and V is TRBV4-1; TCRdb's assignment of TRBD1 cannot be checked, as there is no DNA. Germline V gene lookup returns CDR1 MGHRA and CDR2 YSYEKL. The CDR3 consists of 14 residues.

The chain uses TRBV29-1 and TRBJ2-7; TCRdb's D gene call, TRBD1, goes unchecked for lack of DNA. Germline V CDR1 and CDR2: SQVTM, ANQGSEA. The CDR3 consists of 14 residues. CDR3 loop: CSVEGAGETYEQYF.

This rearrangement joins TRBV28 to TRBJ1-1. The length of the CDR3 is 11 residues. Germline V CDR1 and CDR2: MDHEN, SYDVKM. This CDR3 is CASSENTEAFF.

The chain recombines TRBV15 with TRBJ1-4. The CDR3 is 15 amino acids. In germline, CDR1 is LNHNV, CDR2 YYDKDF (reference sequence). CDR3: CATGSTPEYEEKLFF.

The chain recombines TRBV5-1 with TRBJ2-3; the D call from TCRdb, TRBD1, cannot be confirmed without DNA. CDR1 is SGHRS and CDR2 is YFSETQ in the germline V gene. The CDR3 extends over 14 amino acids. The CDR3 loop reads CASSLQGGTDTQYF. Full variable domain (outside the CDR3, taken from reference TRBV5-1 and TRBJ2-3): KAGVTQTPRYLIKTRGQQVTLSCSPISGHRSVSWYQQTPGQGLQFLFEYFSETQRNKGNFPGRFSGRQFSNSRSEMNVSTLELGDSALYLCASSLQGGTDTQYFGPGTRLTVL.

The J gene is TRBJ2-5, the V gene TRBV2; the D gene TCRdb calls, TRBD1, cannot be checked with no DNA. Germline-derived CDR1 and CDR2 are SNHLY and FYNNEI. The CDR3 spans 13 residues. The CDR3 region is CASSDGTQETQYF.

CDR3 in amino acids: CATSSVAASTDTQYF. V gene TRBV15 combines with J gene TRBJ2-3. The CDR3 consists of 15 residues. Germline assignment: CDR1 LNHNV and CDR2 YYDKDF (reference sequence).

The chain combines TRBV29-1 with TRBJ2-1. The CDR3 consists of 15 residues. Germline CDR1 is SQVTM and CDR2 is ANQGSEA. CDR3 loop: CSVEVGGARINEQFF.

The rearrangement uses TRBV20-1 and TRBJ2-7; without DNA, the TCRdb call of TRBD2 cannot be checked. The CDR3 extends over 13 amino acids. Germline V gene data show CDR1 as DFQATT and CDR2 as SNEGSKA (reference sequence). CDR3 region: CSSQPRASYEQYF.

The gene calls are TRBV12-3 or TRBV12-4 and TRBJ2-1; TCRdb's D gene call, TRBD1, goes unchecked for lack of DNA. This CDR3 is built from 15 residues. CDR3: CASSPSGQGFGEQFF.

The chain combines TRBV4-3 with TRBJ1-2; the D gene TCRdb calls, TRBD1, cannot be checked with no DNA. The CDR3 is 16 amino acids. Looked up from germline, CDR1 is LGHNA and CDR2 is YSLEER. CDR3 protein: CASSQDFRGRDYGYTF.

This sequence joins TRBV28 and TRBJ1-6; the D gene TCRdb calls, TRBD1, cannot be checked with no DNA. The CDR3 spans 16 residues. CDR1 MDHEN and CDR2 SYDVKM come from the germline V gene. The CDR3 spells CASSPRQGRYNSPLHF.